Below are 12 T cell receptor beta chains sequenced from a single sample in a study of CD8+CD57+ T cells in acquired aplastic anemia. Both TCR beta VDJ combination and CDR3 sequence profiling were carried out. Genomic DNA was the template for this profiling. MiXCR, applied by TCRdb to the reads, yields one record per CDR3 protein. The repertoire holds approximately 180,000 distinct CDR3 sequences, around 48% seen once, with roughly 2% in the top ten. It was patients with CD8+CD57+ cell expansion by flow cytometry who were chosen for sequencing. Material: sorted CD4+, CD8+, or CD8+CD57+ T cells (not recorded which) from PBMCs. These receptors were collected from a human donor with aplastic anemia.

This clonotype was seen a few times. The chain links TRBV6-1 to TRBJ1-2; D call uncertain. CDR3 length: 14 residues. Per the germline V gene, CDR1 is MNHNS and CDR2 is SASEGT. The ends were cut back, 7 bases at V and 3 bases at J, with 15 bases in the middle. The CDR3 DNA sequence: TGTGCCAGCACCACAAGGGAGGGTGACTATGGCTACACCTTC. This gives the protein CASTTREGDYGYTF.

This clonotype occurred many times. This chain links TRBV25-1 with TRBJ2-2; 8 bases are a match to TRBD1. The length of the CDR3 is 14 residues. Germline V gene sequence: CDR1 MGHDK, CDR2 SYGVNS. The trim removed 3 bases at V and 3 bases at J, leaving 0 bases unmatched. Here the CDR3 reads CASSEDRDTGELFF. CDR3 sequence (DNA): TGTGCCAGCAGTGAGGACAGGGACACCGGGGAGCTGTTTTTT.

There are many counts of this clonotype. Written as DNA, the CDR3 is TGCAGTGCTAGTTACGGAGGGCGATCCTACGAGCAGTACTTC. Its translation: CSASYGGRSYEQYF. The chain couples TRBV20-1 to TRBJ2-7, with TRBD2 as a possible D gene (6 bases). Trimming cost V 3 bases and J 1 base, with 13 bases left between them. The CDR3 sequence is 14 residues long. CDR1 is DFQATT, CDR2 SNEGSKA, per germline (reference sequence).

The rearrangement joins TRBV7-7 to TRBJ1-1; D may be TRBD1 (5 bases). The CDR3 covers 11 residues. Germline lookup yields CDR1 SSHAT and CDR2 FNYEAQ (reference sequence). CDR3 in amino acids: CARTTNTEAFF. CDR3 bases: TGTGCTAGGACAACGAACACTGAAGCTTTCTTT.

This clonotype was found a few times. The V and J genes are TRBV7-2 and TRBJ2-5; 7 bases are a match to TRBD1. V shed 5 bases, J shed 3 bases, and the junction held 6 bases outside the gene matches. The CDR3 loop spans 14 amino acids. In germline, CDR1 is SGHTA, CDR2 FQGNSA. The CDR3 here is CASSISTGEETQYF. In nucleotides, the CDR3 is TGTGCCAGCAGCATAAGCACAGGGGAAGAGACCCAGTACTTC.

CDR3: CASGQGAWELFF. CDR3 DNA: TGTGCCAGCGGGCAGGGGGCATGGGAGCTGTTTTTT. The chain combines TRBV2 with TRBJ2-2; 8 nucleotides agree with TRBD1. Germline V gives CDR1 SNHLY, CDR2 FYNNEI. The CDR3 is 12 residues long. Trimming cost V 8 bases and J 9 bases; bases outside gene matches: 5.

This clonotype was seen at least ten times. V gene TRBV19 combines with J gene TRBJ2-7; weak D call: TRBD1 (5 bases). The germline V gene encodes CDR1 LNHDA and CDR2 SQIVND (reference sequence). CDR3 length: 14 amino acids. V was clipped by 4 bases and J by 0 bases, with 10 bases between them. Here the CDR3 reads CASSTRQSSYEQYF. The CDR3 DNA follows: TGTGCCAGTAGTACCAGACAGTCCTCCTACGAGCAGTACTTC.

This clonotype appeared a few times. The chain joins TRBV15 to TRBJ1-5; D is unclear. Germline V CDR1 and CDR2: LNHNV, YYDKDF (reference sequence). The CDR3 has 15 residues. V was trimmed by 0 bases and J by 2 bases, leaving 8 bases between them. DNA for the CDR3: TGTGCCACCAGCAGAGATGTTGTGGGCAATCAGCCCCAGCATTTT. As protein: CATSRDVVGNQPQHF.

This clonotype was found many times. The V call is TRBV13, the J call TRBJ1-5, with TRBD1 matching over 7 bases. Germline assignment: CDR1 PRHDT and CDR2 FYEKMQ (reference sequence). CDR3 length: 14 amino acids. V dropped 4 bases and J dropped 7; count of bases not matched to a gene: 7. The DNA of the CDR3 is TGTGCCAGCAGCTCAGGGGGGGGTGGGCAGCCCCAGCATTTT. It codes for CASSSGGGGQPQHF.

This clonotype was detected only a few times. The DNA for the CDR3 is TGTGCCACCAGCACCACCCGGTGGGGGGGCGGCGGCGAGCAGTACTTC. It codes for CATSTTRWGGGGEQYF. The chain joins TRBV15 to TRBJ2-7; D may be TRBD2 (7 bases). The CDR3 consists of 16 residues. The ends were cut back, 4 bases at V and 6 bases at J, with 22 bases in the middle. In germline, CDR1 is LNHNV, CDR2 YYDKDF (reference sequence).

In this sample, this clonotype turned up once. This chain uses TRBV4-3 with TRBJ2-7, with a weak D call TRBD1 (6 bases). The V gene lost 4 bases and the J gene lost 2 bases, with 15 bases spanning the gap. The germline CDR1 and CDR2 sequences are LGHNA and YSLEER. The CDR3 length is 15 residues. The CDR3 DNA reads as TGCGCCAGCAGCCTCGGACAGACCGGACCCTACGAGCAGTACTTC. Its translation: CASSLGQTGPYEQYF.

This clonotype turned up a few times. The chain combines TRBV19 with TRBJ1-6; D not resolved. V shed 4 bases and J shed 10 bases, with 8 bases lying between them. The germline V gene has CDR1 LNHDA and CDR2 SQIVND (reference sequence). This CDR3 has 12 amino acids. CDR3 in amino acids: CASSKMESPLHF. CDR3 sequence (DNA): TGTGCCAGTAGTAAGATGGAGTCACCCCTCCACTTT.